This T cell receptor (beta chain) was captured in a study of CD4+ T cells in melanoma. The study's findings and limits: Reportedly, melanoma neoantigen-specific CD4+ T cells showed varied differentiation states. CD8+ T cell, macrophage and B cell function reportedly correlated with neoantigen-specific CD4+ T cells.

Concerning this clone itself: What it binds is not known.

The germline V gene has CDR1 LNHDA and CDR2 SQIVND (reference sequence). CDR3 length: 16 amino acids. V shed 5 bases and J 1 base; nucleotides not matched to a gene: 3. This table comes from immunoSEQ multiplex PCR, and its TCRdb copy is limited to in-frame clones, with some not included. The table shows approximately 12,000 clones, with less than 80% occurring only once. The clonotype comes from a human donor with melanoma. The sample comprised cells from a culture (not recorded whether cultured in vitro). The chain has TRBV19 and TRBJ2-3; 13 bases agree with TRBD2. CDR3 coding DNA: TGTGCCAGTAGTCGAACTAGCGGGGGGGGCACAGATACGCAGTATTTT. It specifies CASSRTSGGGTDTQYF.